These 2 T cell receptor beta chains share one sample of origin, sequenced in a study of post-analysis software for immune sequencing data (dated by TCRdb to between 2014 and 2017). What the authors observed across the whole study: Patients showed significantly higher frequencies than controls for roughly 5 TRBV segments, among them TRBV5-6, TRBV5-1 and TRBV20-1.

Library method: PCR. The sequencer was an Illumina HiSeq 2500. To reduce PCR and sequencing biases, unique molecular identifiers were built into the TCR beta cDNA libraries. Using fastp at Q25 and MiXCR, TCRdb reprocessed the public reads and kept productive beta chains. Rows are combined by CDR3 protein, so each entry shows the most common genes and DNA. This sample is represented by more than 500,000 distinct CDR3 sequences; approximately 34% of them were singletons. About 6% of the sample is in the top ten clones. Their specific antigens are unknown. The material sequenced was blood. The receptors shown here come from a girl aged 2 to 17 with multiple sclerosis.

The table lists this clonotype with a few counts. The CDR3 nucleotides are TGCGCCAGCAGCCAAGATTATTCGGGAGATACGCAGTATTTT. The encoded protein is CASSQDYSGDTQYF. This chain joins TRBV4-1 and TRBJ2-3; no clear D. The length of the CDR3 is 14 residues. Per the germline V gene, CDR1 is MGHRA and CDR2 is YSYEKL. V gave up 0 bases and J gave up 5 bases, with 9 bases separating them.

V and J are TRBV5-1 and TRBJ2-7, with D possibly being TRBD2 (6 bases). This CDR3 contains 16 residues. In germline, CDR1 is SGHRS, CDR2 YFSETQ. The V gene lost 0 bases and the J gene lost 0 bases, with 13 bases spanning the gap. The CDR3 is CASSLGGTESSYEQYF. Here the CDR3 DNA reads TGCGCCAGCAGCTTGGGCGGGACGGAGAGCTCCTACGAGCAGTACTTC.